This section outlines one T cell receptor beta chain sequence together with its context. The antigen is unknown. This entry belongs to a study of shared clonotypes between healthy human individuals. Study-wide results and caveats: Having only a few donors restricted how much genetic and exposure-history diversity was captured.

With 1 base clipped from V and 2 bases from J, the junction kept 5 bases outside the gene matches. CDR3 length equals 16 residues. Looked up from germline, CDR1 is LGHNA and CDR2 is YNFKEQ. Assay: immunoSEQ multiplex PCR; the TCRdb copy retains only in-frame clones and omits some. The data show under 600,000 clones, with just over 75% seen just once and around 12% held by the top ten. The sequenced sample was PBMCs. This sequence was found in a woman aged 35 to 49 in good health. Some clones in this sample may be carry-over from other donors' samples. The chain links TRBV4-2 to TRBJ2-3; 8 bases are a match to TRBD2. The CDR3: CASSQVSGVHTDTQYF. The CDR3 bases are TGTGCCAGCAGCCAAGTTAGCGGGGTACACACAGATACGCAGTATTTT.